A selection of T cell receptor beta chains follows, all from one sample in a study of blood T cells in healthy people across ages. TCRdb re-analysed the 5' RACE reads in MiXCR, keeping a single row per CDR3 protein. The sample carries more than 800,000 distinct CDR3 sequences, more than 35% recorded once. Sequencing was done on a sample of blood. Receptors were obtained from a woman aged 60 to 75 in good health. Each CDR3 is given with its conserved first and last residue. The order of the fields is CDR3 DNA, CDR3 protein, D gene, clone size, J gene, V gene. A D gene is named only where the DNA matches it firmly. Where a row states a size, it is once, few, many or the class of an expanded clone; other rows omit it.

CDR3 DNA: TGCGCCAGCAGTGAGAGGGGGGTAGGGGGCGTCGAGCAGTACTTC
CDR3 protein: CASSERGVGGVEQYF
D gene: NA
clone size: NA
J gene: TRBJ2-7
V gene: TRBV10-2

CDR3 DNA: TGTGCCAGCACAGCCCCCGGAATTACGACATCAGATACGCAGTATTTT
CDR3 protein: CASTAPGITTSDTQYF
D gene: NA
clone size: many
J gene: TRBJ2-3
V gene: TRBV9

CDR3 DNA: TGCAGCGTTGAAGATAATAAGGGGACTTACGAGCAGTACTTC
CDR3 protein: CSVEDNKGTYEQYF
D gene: NA
clone size: NA
J gene: TRBJ2-7
V gene: TRBV29-1

CDR3 DNA: TGCGGCATTCGACAGGGAGAGACCCAGTACTTC
CDR3 protein: CGIRQGETQYF
D gene: TRBD1
clone size: NA
J gene: TRBJ2-5
V gene: TRBV29-1

CDR3 DNA: TGTGCCAGCAGATTACAGGCTTCTAACAACTATGGCTACACCTTC
CDR3 protein: CASRLQASNNYGYTF
D gene: NA
clone size: once
J gene: TRBJ1-2
V gene: TRBV27

CDR3 DNA: TGTGCCAGCAGCTTGGGGCGGAAGGCTTTCCAAGAGACCCAGTACTTC
CDR3 protein: CASSLGRKAFQETQYF
D gene: NA
clone size: few
J gene: TRBJ2-5
V gene: TRBV5-6

CDR3 DNA: TGTGCCAGCAACCCGGGACTAGCGGGAGTTAGCAATGAGCAGTACTTC
CDR3 protein: CASNPGLAGVSNEQYF
D gene: TRBD2
clone size: once
J gene: TRBJ2-5
V gene: TRBV7-7

CDR3 DNA: TGCAGTGCTAGAGATGGGGCGGCCGCCTCCTACGAGCAGTACTTC
CDR3 protein: CSARDGAAASYEQYF
D gene: NA
clone size: NA
J gene: TRBJ2-7
V gene: TRBV20-1

CDR3 DNA: TGTGCCAGCAGCCAAGTAGAAAGGAGAAATGAGCAGTTCTTC
CDR3 protein: CASSQVERRNEQFF
D gene: NA
clone size: few
J gene: TRBJ2-1
V gene: TRBV3-1

CDR3 DNA: TGCAGTGCTAGAGATTGGCTAGCGGGAATGACAGATACGCAGTATTTT
CDR3 protein: CSARDWLAGMTDTQYF
D gene: TRBD2
clone size: few
J gene: TRBJ2-3
V gene: TRBV20-1

CDR3 DNA: TGTGCCAGCAGCGTACTTAGCGGAGGCACAGATACGCAGTATTTT
CDR3 protein: CASSVLSGGTDTQYF
D gene: NA
clone size: NA
J gene: TRBJ2-3
V gene: TRBV9

CDR3 DNA: TGTGCCAGCAGCGTATCTCCGGGAGAGAAATACGAGCAGTACTTC
CDR3 protein: CASSVSPGEKYEQYF
D gene: NA
clone size: few
J gene: TRBJ2-7
V gene: TRBV9

CDR3 DNA: TGTGCCAGCAGCTTCGCGGGGGGTGGCTACACCTTC
CDR3 protein: CASSFAGGGYTF
D gene: NA
clone size: NA
J gene: TRBJ1-2
V gene: TRBV7-6

CDR3 DNA: TGTGCCAGCAGTTTAGACTTGGACGGGGAGACCCAGTACTTC
CDR3 protein: CASSLDLDGETQYF
D gene: NA
clone size: few
J gene: TRBJ2-5
V gene: TRBV27

CDR3 DNA: TGTGCCAGCAGCCAAGGGCCAGGGGGCCTGGAGACCCAGTACTTC
CDR3 protein: CASSQGPGGLETQYF
D gene: TRBD1
clone size: NA
J gene: TRBJ2-5
V gene: TRBV4-2

CDR3 DNA: TGTGCCAGCAGCTTAGATCGAAGGGTAAGACTCTACGAGCAGTACTTC
CDR3 protein: CASSLDRRVRLYEQYF
D gene: NA
clone size: few
J gene: TRBJ2-7
V gene: TRBV11-2

CDR3 DNA: TGTGCCAGCAGGGCCGGGCAGGGCCTTCCCTACGAGCAGTACTTC
CDR3 protein: CASRAGQGLPYEQYF
D gene: NA
clone size: NA
J gene: TRBJ2-7
V gene: TRBV28

CDR3 DNA: TGTGCCAGCCGTTCTCTAACTAGCGGGGCTGGCAATGAGCAGTTCTTC
CDR3 protein: CASRSLTSGAGNEQFF
D gene: TRBD2
clone size: few
J gene: TRBJ2-1
V gene: TRBV12-3/TRBV12-4

CDR3 DNA: TGCGCCAGCAGCCCAAGACAGGCGCCATCTCCCTACGAGCAGTACTTC
CDR3 protein: CASSPRQAPSPYEQYF
D gene: NA
clone size: few
J gene: TRBJ2-7
V gene: TRBV4-1

CDR3 DNA: TGTGCCATCAGTGACTCCGACAGGGTGCTCTACGAGCAGTACTTC
CDR3 protein: CAISDSDRVLYEQYF
D gene: TRBD1
clone size: NA
J gene: TRBJ2-7
V gene: TRBV10-3

CDR3 DNA: TGTGCCAGCAGCCGCCGTGCCAGAAAGACCTACGGGCAGTACTTC
CDR3 protein: CASSRRARKTYGQYF
D gene: NA
clone size: NA
J gene: TRBJ2-7
V gene: TRBV13

CDR3 DNA: TGTGCCAGCAGCGCCCTGGCGGGAGCATACGATGAGCAGTTCTTC
CDR3 protein: CASSALAGAYDEQFF
D gene: TRBD2
clone size: NA
J gene: TRBJ2-1
V gene: TRBV7-2

CDR3 DNA: TGCAGCGTTGCGGGGGGCAATCAGCCCCAGCATTTT
CDR3 protein: CSVAGGNQPQHF
D gene: NA
clone size: NA
J gene: TRBJ1-5
V gene: TRBV29-1

CDR3 DNA: TGTGCCAGCAGTATGAGCGCCCTAGGGACCCAGTACTTC
CDR3 protein: CASSMSALGTQYF
D gene: NA
clone size: few
J gene: TRBJ2-5
V gene: TRBV7-3

CDR3 DNA: TGTGCCAGCAGTTTAGTTGCTAGCGGGAGGGGCTCCTACAATGAGCAGTTCTTC
CDR3 protein: CASSLVASGRGSYNEQFF
D gene: TRBD2
clone size: few
J gene: TRBJ2-1
V gene: TRBV12-3/TRBV12-4

CDR3 DNA: TGTGCCAGCAGTGAGCATGCTTTTAGCGGGAGCACAGATACGCAGTATTTT
CDR3 protein: CASSEHAFSGSTDTQYF
D gene: TRBD2
clone size: NA
J gene: TRBJ2-3
V gene: TRBV25-1

CDR3 DNA: TGTGCCAGCAGCTTAGTAGGGCAGATCCGGCTTCCGGATGGCTACACCTTC
CDR3 protein: CASSLVGQIRLPDGYTF
D gene: NA
clone size: few
J gene: TRBJ1-2
V gene: TRBV11-2

CDR3 DNA: TGTGCCAGCAGCTTAGTAAGGGCATTTGAGGAAAAACTGTTTTTT
CDR3 protein: CASSLVRAFEEKLFF
D gene: NA
clone size: NA
J gene: TRBJ1-4
V gene: TRBV7-9

CDR3 DNA: TGTGCCAGCAACCCTGACAGGGGGCGCCAAGAGACCCAGTACTTC
CDR3 protein: CASNPDRGRQETQYF
D gene: TRBD1
clone size: NA
J gene: TRBJ2-5
V gene: TRBV7-6

CDR3 DNA: TGCGCCAGCAGCTTGGCCTTAGGGGACAGGAGGCTGTTTTTT
CDR3 protein: CASSLALGDRRLFF
D gene: TRBD1
clone size: NA
J gene: TRBJ2-2
V gene: TRBV5-1

CDR3 DNA: TGCGCCAGCAGAAGTCTAGCGGGAAACGAGCAGTTCTTC
CDR3 protein: CASRSLAGNEQFF
D gene: TRBD2
clone size: few
J gene: TRBJ2-1
V gene: TRBV5-1

CDR3 DNA: TGTGCCAGCAGCTTATCAGGGTCTGACTATGGCTACACCTTC
CDR3 protein: CASSLSGSDYGYTF
D gene: NA
clone size: few
J gene: TRBJ1-2
V gene: TRBV13

CDR3 DNA: TGTGCCAGCAGCCGCGACAGGGCGGAGGACGAGCAGTACTTC
CDR3 protein: CASSRDRAEDEQYF
D gene: TRBD1
clone size: NA
J gene: TRBJ2-7
V gene: TRBV7-9

CDR3 DNA: TGTGCCAGCAGTTTAGCGCGAGAGACCCAGTTCTTC
CDR3 protein: CASSLARETQFF
D gene: NA
clone size: once
J gene: TRBJ2-1
V gene: TRBV12-3/TRBV12-4

CDR3 DNA: TGTGCCATCGCCGGGACACCCCTGGGGACCCAGTACTTC
CDR3 protein: CAIAGTPLGTQYF
D gene: NA
clone size: NA
J gene: TRBJ2-5
V gene: TRBV28

CDR3 DNA: TGCGCCAGCAGAGGAGATGGAGAGACCCAGTACTTC
CDR3 protein: CASRGDGETQYF
D gene: NA
clone size: NA
J gene: TRBJ2-5
V gene: TRBV12-3/TRBV12-4

CDR3 DNA: TGTGCCAGCAGCTTAGGGAGTGTGGGCTACGAGCAGTACTTC
CDR3 protein: CASSLGSVGYEQYF
D gene: NA
clone size: many
J gene: TRBJ2-7
V gene: TRBV7-2

CDR3 DNA: TGTGCCAGCAGCCAAGATCGGGCTAGCGGGAGTGATGATACTAGCACAGATACGCAGTATTTT
CDR3 protein: CASSQDRASGSDDTSTDTQYF
D gene: TRBD2
clone size: NA
J gene: TRBJ2-3
V gene: TRBV14

CDR3 DNA: TGTGCCAGCAGTTACGTTACAGGGGGCGCAGAGACCCAGTACTTC
CDR3 protein: CASSYVTGGAETQYF
D gene: TRBD1
clone size: NA
J gene: TRBJ2-5
V gene: TRBV6-2/TRBV6-3

CDR3 DNA: TGTGCCAGCAGTGAAGGAGTCTACACCACCGGGGAGCTGTTTTTT
CDR3 protein: CASSEGVYTTGELFF
D gene: NA
clone size: NA
J gene: TRBJ2-2
V gene: TRBV6-1

CDR3 DNA: TGTGCCAGCATGACAGGGGGCGACTATGGCTACACCTTC
CDR3 protein: CASMTGGDYGYTF
D gene: TRBD1
clone size: few
J gene: TRBJ1-2
V gene: TRBV6-5

CDR3 DNA: TGCAGCGCTACAGGGGCATTAAGAGAGACCCAGTACTTC
CDR3 protein: CSATGALRETQYF
D gene: TRBD1
clone size: NA
J gene: TRBJ2-5
V gene: TRBV29-1

CDR3 DNA: TGCAGTGCTACCCGAGCGGGAGGCAAATCCTACGAGCAGTACTTC
CDR3 protein: CSATRAGGKSYEQYF
D gene: TRBD2
clone size: NA
J gene: TRBJ2-7
V gene: TRBV20-1

CDR3 DNA: TGTGCCATCTCTGACCCCGGGACAGGGAATGAAAAACTGTTTTTT
CDR3 protein: CAISDPGTGNEKLFF
D gene: TRBD1
clone size: NA
J gene: TRBJ1-4
V gene: TRBV10-3

CDR3 DNA: TGTGCCAGCAGCGTAGCAGCGGAGGCCTACAATGAGCAGTTCTTC
CDR3 protein: CASSVAAEAYNEQFF
D gene: NA
clone size: NA
J gene: TRBJ2-1
V gene: TRBV9

CDR3 DNA: TGCAGTGCTAGAGATCGTTTAGCGGGAGGGCCGGATACGCAGTATTTT
CDR3 protein: CSARDRLAGGPDTQYF
D gene: TRBD2
clone size: many
J gene: TRBJ2-3
V gene: TRBV20-1

CDR3 DNA: TGTGCCAGCAGTCCCTCGGGGGGGGACAGGAGCTACGAGCAGTACTTC
CDR3 protein: CASSPSGGDRSYEQYF
D gene: NA
clone size: NA
J gene: TRBJ2-7
V gene: TRBV27

CDR3 DNA: TGTGCCAGCATGGGAGGGGAGACGGGCGAGCAGTACTTC
CDR3 protein: CASMGGETGEQYF
D gene: TRBD2
clone size: few
J gene: TRBJ2-7
V gene: TRBV9

CDR3 DNA: TGCAGTGCTGGAGATCGAGAGGTGGCAGGACGATATGGCTACACCTTC
CDR3 protein: CSAGDREVAGRYGYTF
D gene: NA
clone size: NA
J gene: TRBJ1-2
V gene: TRBV20-1

CDR3 DNA: TGCAGTGCCAATCTAGCGGGGGGGAGTCACCAAGAGACCCAGTACTTC
CDR3 protein: CSANLAGGSHQETQYF
D gene: TRBD2
clone size: NA
J gene: TRBJ2-5
V gene: TRBV20-1

CDR3 DNA: TGTGCCAGCAGCTTAGATTGGGGTAGCGGAAACGAGCAGTACTTC
CDR3 protein: CASSLDWGSGNEQYF
D gene: NA
clone size: few
J gene: TRBJ2-7
V gene: TRBV11-2

CDR3 DNA: TGTGCCAGCAGTTACTCGTCGGGGGGGCTCAACACTGAAGCTTTCTTT
CDR3 protein: CASSYSSGGLNTEAFF
D gene: NA
clone size: NA
J gene: TRBJ1-1
V gene: TRBV6-2/TRBV6-3

CDR3 DNA: TGCGCCAGCAGCATGCGACAGGGAGATAATTCACCCCTCCACTTT
CDR3 protein: CASSMRQGDNSPLHF
D gene: TRBD1
clone size: few
J gene: TRBJ1-6
V gene: TRBV5-1

CDR3 DNA: TGTGCCTGCAGTTTGAGCGGGAGGTCCCAGATGCAGTATTTT
CDR3 protein: CACSLSGRSQMQYF
D gene: TRBD2
clone size: NA
J gene: TRBJ2-3
V gene: TRBV12-3/TRBV12-4

CDR3 DNA: TGTGCCAGCAGCCTTAGCGGGAGGGCCGGTGAGCAGTTCTTC
CDR3 protein: CASSLSGRAGEQFF
D gene: TRBD2
clone size: NA
J gene: TRBJ2-1
V gene: TRBV7-9

CDR3 DNA: TGTGCCAGCAGCTTTCGGGGACAGGGGGGCCCAGATACGCAGTATTTT
CDR3 protein: CASSFRGQGGPDTQYF
D gene: TRBD1
clone size: NA
J gene: TRBJ2-3
V gene: TRBV9

CDR3 DNA: TGTGCCAGCAGCTTAGCTTTCCGCGGAGGGATTGCTGAAGAGACCCAGTACTTC
CDR3 protein: CASSLAFRGGIAEETQYF
D gene: NA
clone size: few
J gene: TRBJ2-5
V gene: TRBV11-2

CDR3 DNA: TGTGCCGGGGGACTAGCGGGAGGGGATAGGGATGAGCAGTTCTTC
CDR3 protein: CAGGLAGGDRDEQFF
D gene: TRBD2
clone size: NA
J gene: TRBJ2-1
V gene: TRBV6-1

CDR3 DNA: TGTGCCAGCAGCGTATTTGGGACCGGGGAAAACATTCAGTACTTC
CDR3 protein: CASSVFGTGENIQYF
D gene: NA
clone size: NA
J gene: TRBJ2-4
V gene: TRBV9